Below are 28 T cell receptor beta chains sequenced from a single sample in a study of T cells in Graves' hyperthyroidism and ophthalmopathy. RNA transcripts served as the template for amplifying TCR beta CDR3 regions. The TCR CDR3 was amplified in a first-round RT-PCR using the HTBI primer set. TCRdb re-called the multiplex PCR reads through MiXCR, storing one row per CDR3 protein. The sample includes over 150,000 distinct CDR3 sequences, roughly a sixth of them seen just once. The sequencing sample was made of blood. The receptors derive from a woman in her fifties or sixties with Graves' hyperthyroidism.

Many counts were recorded for this clonotype. This chain joins TRBV7-9 and TRBJ2-7, with D possibly being TRBD1 or TRBD2 (5 bases each). The CDR3 extends over 16 amino acids. Germline loops: CDR1 SEHNR, CDR2 FQNEAQ (reference sequence). V shed 2 bases and J shed 4 bases, with 18 bases lying between them. The CDR3 spells CASSLWPSGPSYEQYF. The CDR3 nucleotides are TGTGCCAGCAGCTTATGGCCCTCGGGACCCTCGTACGAGCAGTACTTC.

This chain connects TRBV27 to TRBJ2-1, with 15 bases that match TRBD2. The germline V gene encodes CDR1 MNHEY and CDR2 SMNVEV (reference sequence). The CDR3 is 18 residues long. V shed 4 bases and J 10 bases; nucleotides not matched to a gene: 14. CDR3 in DNA: TGTGCCAGCAGTTGGGAAGGGACTAGCGGGAGGAACAGGAACGAGCAGTTCTTC. This gives the protein CASSWEGTSGRNRNEQFF.

There are many counts of this clonotype. V gene TRBV10-3 combines with J gene TRBJ2-5, with D possibly being TRBD1 or TRBD2 (6 bases each). Germline V gives CDR1 ENHRY, CDR2 SYGVKD. The CDR3 covers 15 residues. Deletions cut 0 bases from V and 4 bases from J, with 12 bases between. The CDR3 loop is CAISESMGGPETQYF. CDR3 coding DNA: TGTGCCATCAGTGAGTCGATGGGGGGCCCAGAGACCCAGTACTTC.

This clonotype was recorded at least ten times. The rearrangement uses TRBV24-1 and TRBJ2-1; a possible D gene is TRBD1 (6 bases). Germline V CDR1 and CDR2: KGHDR, SFDVKD. The CDR3 loop spans 14 amino acids. V was pared by 9 bases and J by 5 bases, with 16 bases between. This CDR3 reads CATQGPAFHNEQFF. The CDR3 DNA follows: TGTGCCACCCAGGGGCCAGCCTTTCACAATGAGCAGTTCTTC.

This clonotype has at least ten counts. CDR3 protein: CASSYDWTVYEQYF. The CDR3 nucleotides read TGTGCCAGCAGTTACGACTGGACCGTCTACGAGCAGTACTTC. This chain joins TRBV12-3 or TRBV12-4 and TRBJ2-7; no reliable D call. The CDR3 spans 14 residues. V was cut by 4 bases and J by 3 bases, with 13 bases left in between.

The chain is built from TRBV7-8 and TRBJ1-2; the D gene is possibly TRBD1 (5 bases). The V gene's germline CDR1 is SGHVS and CDR2 FQNEAQ. The CDR3 length is 16 residues. V dropped 0 bases and J dropped 4 bases, with 15 bases sitting between them. CDR3 nucleotide sequence: TGTGCCAGCAGCTTAGCGCCGGCAGGGCCGAGCTATGGCTACACCTTC. Translating gives CASSLAPAGPSYGYTF.

The sample holds many counts of this clonotype. This chain uses TRBV3-1 with TRBJ2-3; 7 positions match TRBD2. The CDR3 extends over 16 amino acids. Germline assignment: CDR1 LGHDT and CDR2 YNNKEL (reference sequence). The V and J ends lost 1 base and 4 bases, in that order; junction bases with no gene match: 8. The CDR3 DNA reads as TGTGCCAGCAGCCAAGGACTCTCCCGGGGGGCAGATACGCAGTATTTT. Its protein is CASSQGLSRGADTQYF.

This clonotype was recorded many times. The chain carries TRBV3-1 and TRBJ2-1, with D perhaps TRBD1 or TRBD2 (5 bases each). This CDR3 spans 14 amino acids. Per germline, CDR1 LGHDT and CDR2 YNNKEL (reference sequence). V lost 0 bases to trimming and J lost 4 bases, with 7 bases between them. CDR3 in amino acids: CASSQEGPYNEQFF. The CDR3 nucleotides read TGTGCCAGCAGCCAAGAGGGACCATACAATGAGCAGTTCTTC.

Details on this clonotype: A much more abundant neighbour one base away suggests this may be a read error. The rearrangement links TRBV19 to TRBJ1-2; D gene uncertain. Germline assignment: CDR1 LNHDA and CDR2 SQIVND (reference sequence). Trimming cost V 5 bases and J 7 bases, with 11 bases left between them. This CDR3 has 12 amino acids. CDR3 loop: CASSAIGSGYTF. The CDR3 DNA sequence: TGTGCCAGTAGTGCGATAGGCTCTGGCTACACCTTC.

This clonotype was seen many times. The V call is TRBV20-1, the J call TRBJ2-1; 7 bases are a match to TRBD2. The germline gives CDR1 DFQATT, CDR2 SNEGSKA (reference sequence). The CDR3 extends over 15 amino acids. V was pared by 5 bases and J by 8 bases, with 15 bases of the junction left unmatched. The CDR3 DNA follows: TGCAGTGCTCAACTAGCGTCAGGATTTGTCTATGAGCAGTTCTTC. It encodes CSAQLASGFVYEQFF.

The rearrangement uses TRBV5-1 and TRBJ2-3, with D possibly being TRBD2 (5 bases). Trimming pared 5 bases from V and 6 bases from J, leaving 13 bases between. CDR3 length: 13 residues. Germline values: CDR1 SGHRS, CDR2 YFSETQ. CDR3 coding DNA: TGCGCCAGCAGGCGGAGGTTGGTGGATACGCAGTATTTT. Translation: CASRRRLVDTQYF. The whole variable domain, remainder taken from reference TRBV5-1 and TRBJ2-3, is KAGVTQTPRYLIKTRGQQVTLSCSPISGHRSVSWYQQTPGQGLQFLFEYFSETQRNKGNFPGRFSGRQFSNSRSEMNVSTLELGDSALYLCASRRRLVDTQYFGPGTRLTVL.

The rearrangement links TRBV30 to TRBJ2-2, with a weak D call TRBD1 (6 bases). Trimming shortened V by 6 bases and J by 0 bases, and 11 bases separated the two germline ends. The germline gives CDR1 GTSNPN, CDR2 SVGIG (reference sequence). CDR3 length equals 14 residues. The CDR3: CACAGTTNTGELFF. The CDR3 nucleotides are TGTGCCTGTGCCGGGACAACGAACACCGGGGAGCTGTTTTTT.

The rearrangement links TRBV29-1 to TRBJ2-2, with 12 bases aligning to TRBD1. Per germline, CDR1 SQVTM and CDR2 ANQGSEA. The CDR3 has 14 amino acids. After removal of 6 bases from V and 4 bases from J, the junction contained 3 bases not matched to a gene. DNA for the CDR3: TGCAGCGTCGGGACAGGGGGCGGCACCGGGGAGCTGTTTTTT. Protein: CSVGTGGGTGELFF.

The gene calls are TRBV20-1 and TRBJ1-2; D is undetermined. V lost 1 base to trimming and J lost 7 bases, with 16 bases between them. The CDR3 consists of 14 residues. Per the germline V gene, CDR1 is DFQATT and CDR2 is SNEGSKA (reference sequence). The CDR3 spells CSARVTEAVAGYTF. CDR3 in DNA: TGCAGTGCTAGAGTTACCGAGGCGGTTGCTGGCTACACCTTC.

Only a few counts were recorded for this clonotype. V is TRBV4-1 and J is TRBJ2-1; possibly TRBD2 for D (6 bases). This CDR3 region has 14 residues. Germline CDR1 reads MGHRA; CDR2 reads YSYEKL. V shed 3 bases and J shed 10 bases, with 16 bases lying between them. CDR3 amino acids: CASSQARDSVEQFF. Written as DNA, the CDR3 is TGCGCCAGCAGCCAGGCCCGGGACTCGGTAGAGCAGTTCTTC.

This clonotype was detected ten times or more. V usage is TRBV13 and J usage is TRBJ2-7, with TRBD2 matching over 10 bases. CDR3 length: 16 amino acids. V gave up 7 bases and J gave up 2 bases; unmatched junction bases: 11. CDR1 and CDR2 (germline): PRHDT, FYEKMQ (reference sequence). The CDR3 bases are TGTGCCAGCAATATAGCGGGAGGTCCCAGTGCCTACGAGCAGTACTTC. Protein product: CASNIAGGPSAYEQYF.

CDR3 coding DNA: TGTGCCAGCACGAGTGGGAGGGAGTCGATGGACTATGGCTACACCTTC. It codes for CASTSGRESMDYGYTF. The chain has TRBV27 and TRBJ1-2, with no clear D. The germline V gene has CDR1 MNHEY and CDR2 SMNVEV (reference sequence). The CDR3 is made up of 16 amino acids. V was pared by 7 bases and J by 3 bases, with 21 bases between.

This clonotype was counted only a few times. The gene calls are TRBV15 and TRBJ2-3, with 7 bases that match TRBD1. Trimming cost V 8 bases and J 1 base; bases outside gene matches: 6. This CDR3 spans 14 amino acids. Per germline, CDR1 LNHNV and CDR2 YYDKDF (reference sequence). In DNA, the CDR3 is TGTGCCACCGCCCGACAGGGAGGCACAGATACGCAGTATTTT. Encoded protein: CATARQGGTDTQYF.

The table lists this clonotype with many counts. The CDR3 DNA is TGTGCCAGCAGCGGACAGGGCGAAGGATACAATGAGCAGTTCTTC. It specifies CASSGQGEGYNEQFF. V gene TRBV9 combines with J gene TRBJ2-1; 7 nucleotides match TRBD1. Looked up from germline, CDR1 is SGDLS and CDR2 is YYNGEE. The CDR3 has 15 residues. After removal of 3 bases from V and 4 bases from J, the junction contained 7 bases not matched to a gene.

As for this clonotype: In this CDR3 the conserved last residue, phenylalanine or tryptophan, is missing, so a read error is likely. The chain has TRBV20-1 and TRBJ2-1, with a possible D match to TRBD2 (6 bases). Germline loops: CDR1 DFQATT, CDR2 SNEGSKA (reference sequence). V was shortened by 1 base and J by 6 bases, with 16 bases between the two germline ends. CDR3 length equals 15 residues. The CDR3 is CSARAPTGSGNEQFL. In nucleotides, the CDR3 is TGCAGTGCTAGAGCCCCGACGGGTAGCGGCAATGAGCAGTTCCTC.

In this sample, this clonotype turned up many times. V gene TRBV27 combines with J gene TRBJ2-1; TRBD2 aligns across 7 bases. The germline V gene has CDR1 MNHEY and CDR2 SMNVEV (reference sequence). The ends lost 4 bases at V and 8 bases at J; junction bases unmatched: 17. This CDR3 region has 17 residues. The DNA of the CDR3 is TGTGCCAGCAGTTCCCAGGGTATCGGGGAGGGCCTCGATGAGCAGTTCTTC. It is translated as CASSSQGIGEGLDEQFF.

This clonotype has at least ten counts. The J gene is TRBJ1-1, the V gene TRBV11-1; no firm D call. Deletions cut 4 bases from V and 0 bases from J, with 6 bases between. The germline CDR1 and CDR2 sequences are SGHAT and FQDESV (reference sequence). CDR3 length equals 13 residues. CDR3 in DNA: TGTGCCAGCAGCTCTCTGATGAACACTGAAGCTTTCTTT. This gives the protein CASSSLMNTEAFF.

The sample holds one count of this clonotype. Given a much more abundant clone one base away, this may be a read error. The rearrangement uses TRBV12-3 or TRBV12-4 and TRBJ1-1, with D possibly being TRBD1 (6 bases). CDR3 length: 16 amino acids. The V gene lost 9 bases and the J gene lost 5 bases, with 25 bases spanning the gap. CDR3 protein: CARRALGGASETEAFF. For the CDR3, the DNA is TGTGCCAGAAGGGCTTTGGGGGGCGCAAGTGAAACTGAAGCTTTCTTT.

This clonotype was counted ten times or more. This rearrangement joins TRBV2 to TRBJ1-3; the match to TRBD1 covers 11 bases. The germline gives CDR1 SNHLY, CDR2 FYNNEI. The CDR3 is 18 amino acids. V shed 2 bases and J 4 bases; nucleotides not matched to a gene: 10. The CDR3 loop reads CASSESPRTGGKGNTIYF. DNA of the CDR3: TGTGCCAGCAGTGAATCCCCTCGGACAGGGGGCAAGGGAAACACCATATATTTT.

J is TRBJ1-2 and V is TRBV9; maybe TRBD1 (6 bases). V was cut by 0 bases and J by 4 bases, with 19 bases left in between. Germline CDR1 is SGDLS and CDR2 is YYNGEE. CDR3 length equals 17 residues. Here the CDR3 DNA reads TGTGCCAGCAGCGTAGGAGGGAGCGGGGGCGGAACCTATGGCTACACCTTC. Translating gives CASSVGGSGGGTYGYTF.

CDR3 sequence reads: CASSYGSTGNYGYTF. As DNA, the CDR3 is TGTGCCAGCAGTTACGGGAGCACAGGGAACTATGGCTACACCTTC. J is TRBJ1-2 and V is TRBV6-5, with D tentatively TRBD1 (6 bases). The germline V gene has CDR1 MNHEY and CDR2 SVGAGI. There are 15 residues in the CDR3. V lost 2 bases and J 2 bases, leaving 12 bases between the germline ends.

This chain connects TRBV18 to TRBJ1-5; a possible D gene is TRBD1 (5 bases). Germline V gene data show CDR1 as KGHSH and CDR2 as LQKENI. The CDR3 consists of 16 residues. The V end lost 3 bases, the J end lost 0 bases, and 12 bases lay between the germline ends. The CDR3: CASSPIGGDSNQPQHF. The DNA for the CDR3 is TGTGCCAGCTCACCTATTGGGGGAGATAGCAATCAGCCCCAGCATTTT.

Regarding this clonotype: This may arise from a read error, as a much more abundant clone is one base away. The chain has TRBV28 and TRBJ1-2; the D gene is possibly TRBD1 (5 bases). Germline V gene data show CDR1 as MDHEN and CDR2 as SYDVKM. The CDR3 totals 15 residues. CDR3 sequence (DNA): TGTGCCAGCAGTTTATCATTGGGGGAAATCTATGGCTGCACCTTC. It translates to CASSLSLGEIYGCTF.